The 25 T cell receptor beta chains listed next were all sequenced from one sample in a study of T cells after yellow fever vaccination. TCRdb re-called the 5' RACE reads through MiXCR, storing one row per CDR3 protein. The sample carries about 340,000 distinct CDR3 sequences, 8.5% to 9% recorded once. This specimen was PBMCs, taken on the day of the first yellow fever vaccination. These receptor sequences come from a man younger than 35 who received the YFV17D yellow fever vaccine.

This clonotype came up a few times. The rearrangement uses TRBV7-9 and TRBJ1-1, with 7 bases matching TRBD1. Germline lookup yields CDR1 SEHNR and CDR2 FQNEAQ (reference sequence). The CDR3 has 13 amino acids. Unmatched junction bases numbered 5, after V lost 6 bases and J lost 4 bases. The CDR3 nucleotides are TGTGCCAGCAGTTTCACAGGGGTCACTGAAGCTTTCTTT. It yields the protein CASSFTGVTEAFF.

This clonotype was detected many times. The chain joins TRBV9 to TRBJ2-3; 8 bases align to TRBD2. The CDR3 covers 16 residues. The V and J ends lost 0 bases and 6 bases, in that order; junction bases with no gene match: 9. Germline V gene data show CDR1 as SGDLS and CDR2 as YYNGEE. The CDR3 region is CASSVGNSGAYDTQYF. CDR3 in DNA: TGTGCCAGCAGCGTAGGAAATAGCGGGGCCTATGATACGCAGTATTTT.

The J gene is TRBJ2-1, the V gene TRBV5-1; 7 bases are a match to TRBD2. Germline CDR1 is SGHRS and CDR2 is YFSETQ. The CDR3 covers 13 residues. CDR3 region: CAAQERDRDEQFF. DNA of the CDR3: TGCGCTGCCCAGGAGCGGGACCGGGATGAGCAGTTCTTC. Together with reference TRBV5-1 and TRBJ2-1, the CDR3 gives the full variable domain: KAGVTQTPRYLIKTRGQQVTLSCSPISGHRSVSWYQQTPGQGLQFLFEYFSETQRNKGNFPGRFSGRQFSNSRSEMNVSTLELGDSALYLCAAQERDRDEQFFGPGTRLTVL.

In its sample, this clonotype was seen a few times. V usage is TRBV11-2 and J usage is TRBJ2-1; TRBD2 agrees at 8 bases. CDR1 and CDR2 (germline): SGHAT, FQNNGV. V dropped 4 bases and J dropped 9; count of bases not matched to a gene: 5. This CDR3 comprises 13 residues. The CDR3 sequence is CASSSPGLAEQFF. The CDR3 DNA reads as TGTGCCAGCAGCTCGCCAGGACTAGCTGAGCAGTTCTTC.

V is TRBV5-1 and J is TRBJ1-5; maybe TRBD1 (5 bases). Germline CDR1 and CDR2: SGHRS and YFSETQ. V was shortened by 0 bases and J by 6 bases, with 13 bases between the two germline ends. The CDR3 runs to 15 residues. The CDR3: CASSLDAGPAQPQHF. CDR3 in DNA: TGCGCCAGCAGCTTGGATGCGGGGCCTGCTCAGCCCCAGCATTTT.

This clonotype has only a few counts. V and J are TRBV27 and TRBJ2-3, with a weak D call TRBD2 (6 bases). The germline gives CDR1 MNHEY, CDR2 SMNVEV (reference sequence). There are 15 residues in the CDR3. V lost 5 bases, J lost 1 base, and 13 bases lay in between. The DNA for the CDR3 is TGTGCCAGCAGTCCGTGGGGCGGGGGCACAGATACGCAGTATTTT. This sequence encodes CASSPWGGGTDTQYF.

This clonotype was seen more than once but under ten times. The gene calls are TRBV10-1 and TRBJ1-1; maybe TRBD1 (5 bases). Germline lookup yields CDR1 WNHNN and CDR2 SYGVQD (reference sequence). The CDR3 extends over 11 amino acids. The germline V and J ends were trimmed by 6 bases and 12 bases, with 14 bases remaining between them. CDR3 nucleotides: TGCGCCAGCAGCGGGACGTACGAAACTTTCTTT. Translation: CASSGTYETFF.

This clonotype came up many times. The chain has TRBV20-1 and TRBJ2-7; 7 positions match TRBD1. This CDR3 contains 13 residues. Germline V CDR1 and CDR2: DFQATT, SNEGSKA (reference sequence). V lost 3 bases to trimming and J lost 0 bases; unmatched junction nucleotides: 2. The CDR3 region has the DNA TGCAGTGCTAGCCGGGACAGCTCCTACGAGCAGTACTTC. Amino acids: CSASRDSSYEQYF.

The table lists this clonotype with a few counts. The chain employs TRBV20-1 and TRBJ1-1, with D perhaps matching TRBD1 (5 bases). V gave up 2 bases and J gave up 0 bases, with 16 bases separating them. Germline V gives CDR1 DFQATT, CDR2 SNEGSKA (reference sequence). The CDR3 consists of 16 residues. This chain's CDR3 is CSARYLRQSMNTEAFF. Written as DNA, the CDR3 is TGCAGTGCTAGATACCTAAGACAGTCGATGAACACTGAAGCTTTCTTT.

The chain is built from TRBV20-1 and TRBJ2-7; no clear D gene. Trimming took 0 bases from V and 3 from J, leaving 15 bases between them. The length of the CDR3 is 15 residues. Germline V gene data show CDR1 as DFQATT and CDR2 as SNEGSKA (reference sequence). DNA of the CDR3: TGCAGTGCTAGAGACGACTTTAGCCAGGTCTACGAGCAGTACTTC. Translated, it gives CSARDDFSQVYEQYF.

This clonotype has just a few counts. The CDR3 nucleotides read TGTGCCACCCGACAGGGGCCCCAAGAGACCCAGTACTTC. Translating gives CATRQGPQETQYF. The chain uses TRBV15 and TRBJ2-5, with 8 positions matching TRBD1. CDR1 and CDR2 (germline): LNHNV, YYDKDF (reference sequence). The CDR3 loop spans 13 amino acids. The trim removed 8 bases at V and 1 base at J, leaving 3 bases unmatched.

V is TRBV20-1 and J is TRBJ2-1; 14 bases match TRBD2. CDR1 DFQATT and CDR2 SNEGSKA come from the germline V gene (reference sequence). Trimming at V came to 6 bases and at J to 6 bases, leaving 10 bases not matched to a gene. CDR3 size: 16 residues. This CDR3 is CSATGTSGGRGNEQFF. CDR3 DNA sequence: TGCAGTGCCACCGGGACTAGCGGGGGCCGGGGCAATGAGCAGTTCTTC.

V is TRBV18 and J is TRBJ2-7, with D tentatively TRBD1 (6 bases). V gave up 5 bases and J gave up 2 bases, with 10 bases separating them. CDR1 KGHSH and CDR2 LQKENI come from the germline V gene. The CDR3 runs to 13 residues. The CDR3 sequence is CASSTTGPYEQYV. The CDR3 nucleotides read TGTGCCAGCTCAACAACAGGGCCCTACGAGCAGTACGTC.

This clonotype was found a few times. The chain employs TRBV6-2 or TRBV6-3 and TRBJ2-5; TRBD2 might be the D (6 bases). Trimming pared 2 bases from V and 5 bases from J, leaving 15 bases between. CDR3 size: 15 residues. Germline-derived CDR1 and CDR2 are MNHEY and SVGEGT. This CDR3 is CASSYRGSRGETQYF. CDR3 sequence (DNA): TGTGCCAGCAGTTACCGTGGCAGCCGGGGGGAGACCCAGTACTTC.

J is TRBJ2-1 and V is TRBV20-1; 8 bases match TRBD2. Germline V gives CDR1 DFQATT, CDR2 SNEGSKA (reference sequence). With V trimmed by 6 bases and J by 8 bases, 9 bases remained unmatched. This CDR3 contains 13 residues. In DNA form, the CDR3 reads TGCAGTGCCTCCCGGACTAGCCCCGATGAGCAGTTCTTC. Its translation: CSASRTSPDEQFF.

The genes are TRBV18 and TRBJ1-1; D may be TRBD1 (5 bases). Trimming shortened V by 2 bases and J by 6 bases, and 13 bases separated the two germline ends. Germline CDR1 is KGHSH and CDR2 is LQKENI. The CDR3 loop spans 14 amino acids. The CDR3 DNA reads as TGTGCCAGCTCACCAGCCAGGGTCATCGCTGAAGCTTTCTTT. Its protein is CASSPARVIAEAFF.

This clonotype has only a few counts. The chain links TRBV5-1 to TRBJ1-6; D may be TRBD1 (5 bases). V lost 3 bases and J 7 bases, leaving 11 bases between the germline ends. There are 14 residues in the CDR3. Germline V gene lookup returns CDR1 SGHRS and CDR2 YFSETQ. The CDR3 DNA follows: TGCGCCAGCAGCTGGGGGTCCACCAATTCACCCCTCCACTTT. This translates into CASSWGSTNSPLHF.

In this sample, this clonotype turned up many times. The chain couples TRBV28 to TRBJ2-1, with 7 bases lining up with TRBD1. The V gene's germline CDR1 is MDHEN and CDR2 SYDVKM. CDR3 length equals 13 residues. J lost 8 bases, V lost 3 bases, and 4 bases had no gene match. DNA for the CDR3: TGTGCCAGCAGTTTGGTAGGGGGCTATGAGCAGTTCTTC. This translates into CASSLVGGYEQFF.

As DNA, the CDR3 is TGCGCCAGCAGCCAAGATCCCGGGACAGGGAGCTCCTACGAGCAGTACTTC. As protein: CASSQDPGTGSSYEQYF. V and J are TRBV4-3 and TRBJ2-7; 9 bases line up with TRBD1. The V segment lost 0 bases and the J segment 0 bases; nucleotides outside the gene matches: 6. This CDR3 is 17 amino acids long. Germline values: CDR1 LGHNA, CDR2 YSLEER.

This clonotype has a handful of counts. This chain uses TRBV10-1 with TRBJ2-1, with 11 bases aligning to TRBD2. The CDR3 totals 16 residues. CDR1 and CDR2 (germline): WNHNN, SYGVQD (reference sequence). With V trimmed by 4 bases and J by 8 bases, 10 bases remained unmatched. The CDR3 loop reads CASSAVLAGGWYEQFF. The CDR3, as DNA: TGCGCCAGCAGTGCCGTCCTAGCGGGGGGTTGGTATGAGCAGTTCTTC.

This clonotype occurred a few times. The chain carries TRBV11-2 and TRBJ1-6; TRBD1 might be the D (5 bases). There are 15 residues in the CDR3. Germline V gives CDR1 SGHAT, CDR2 FQNNGV. V was shortened by 4 bases and J by 7 bases, with 14 bases between the two germline ends. CDR3 nucleotide sequence: TGTGCCAGCAGCTCCCCCGGGACGGTAAATTCACCCCTCCACTTT. This codes for CASSSPGTVNSPLHF.

This clonotype was seen at least ten times. The CDR3 bases are TGTGCCAGCAGCCGACCGGGGGGCTACAATGAGCAGTTCTTC. Its protein is CASSRPGGYNEQFF. The chain recombines TRBV14 with TRBJ2-1; 7 nucleotides match TRBD2. J was trimmed by 3 bases and V by 4 bases; bases with no gene match: 3. Germline V CDR1 and CDR2: SGHDN, FVKESK. The CDR3 spans 14 residues.

This clonotype has just a few counts. V and J are TRBV6-5 and TRBJ2-7; tentative D call: TRBD1 (6 bases). CDR1 and CDR2 from the germline V gene are MNHEY and SVGAGI. CDR3 length equals 14 residues. The V gene lost 0 bases and the J gene lost 3 bases, with 9 bases spanning the gap. The CDR3 region is CASSYSNRDYEQYF. CDR3 DNA sequence: TGTGCCAGCAGTTACTCGAACAGGGACTACGAGCAGTACTTC.

The chain combines TRBV7-6 with TRBJ1-5; D is uncertain. Germline assignment: CDR1 SGHVS and CDR2 FNYEAQ. Trimming pared 4 bases from V and 7 bases from J, leaving 17 bases between. The CDR3 extends over 15 amino acids. The CDR3 is CASSSGPLGMQPQHF. The CDR3 coding sequence is TGTGCCAGCAGCTCTGGACCCCTGGGTATGCAGCCCCAGCATTTT. Variable domain in full (rest from reference TRBV7-6 and TRBJ1-5): GAGVSQSPRYKVTKRGQDVALRCDPISGHVSLYWYRQALGQGPEFLTYFNYEAQQDKSGLPNDRFSAERPEGSISTLTIQRTEQRDSAMYRCASSSGPLGMQPQHFGDGTRLSIL.

The rearrangement links TRBV10-3 to TRBJ1-1; 9 bases align to TRBD1. Germline assignment: CDR1 ENHRY and CDR2 SYGVKD. The CDR3 is made up of 13 amino acids. The ends lost 10 bases at V and 6 bases at J; junction bases unmatched: 9. This chain's CDR3 is CATSQQGAPEAFF. CDR3 bases: TGTGCCACCTCTCAACAGGGGGCCCCTGAAGCTTTCTTT.